This T cell receptor beta chain stems from a study of blood T cells in healthy people across ages. Findings of the study overall: From one million sequenced T cells, diversity estimates were lower bounds.

Primers used in a second PCR of roughly 6 to 12 cycles were a sample-barcoded 5' primer and a J-beta primer mix. Each cDNA molecule carried a tag from a template-switch adaptor that contained 12 random nucleotides. MiXCR, applied by TCRdb to the 5' RACE reads, yields one record per CDR3 protein. The sample lists 380,000 or so distinct CDR3 sequences, roughly half occurring once. Germline assignment: CDR1 SGHTA and CDR2 FQGNSA. The CDR3 extends over 20 amino acids. Trimming took 3 bases from V and 0 from J; bases not matched to a gene: 11. About this clonotype itself: The antigen remains unidentified.

Healthy Caucasians from Russia aged roughly 6 to 90 served as donors. Approximately 10 milliliters was the volume of peripheral blood drawn from each donor. What was sequenced was blood. V usage is TRBV7-2 and J usage is TRBJ2-6, with 10 bases matching TRBD2. This receptor was taken from a man between 60 and 75 years old in good health. The DNA for the CDR3 is TGTGCCAGCAGCTTGGGGGGTAGCGGGAGGACCTCCTCTGGGGCCAACGTCCTGACTTTC. Encoded protein: CASSLGGSGRTSSGANVLTF.